This is a list of T cell receptor beta chains from one sample in a study of T cell repertoires in cytomegalovirus infection. These receptors lack a known antigen. TCRdb redid the calling of the reads with MiXCR, one entry per CDR3 protein. The sample includes some 940,000 distinct CDR3 sequences, roughly 30% seen only once; the top ten take 13%. Here the sequenced sample was cultured CD8+ T cells from PBMCs, taken from culture after CMV antigen stimulation. These receptors all stem from a human donor in good health (CMV status not recorded). Some clones in this sample may be carry-over from other donors' samples. The CDR3 runs from the conserved cysteine through the conserved F or W. The order of the fields is clone size, V gene, J gene, D gene, CDR3 protein, CDR3 DNA. A D gene is named only where the DNA matches it firmly. Expanded clones are given a class, and other clones once, few, many or no size at all.

>few|TRBV4-1|TRBJ2-3|TRBD2
CASSHTSVLSTDTQYF
TGCGCCAGCAGCCACACTAGCGTCCTTAGCACAGATACGCAGTATTTT
>few|TRBV11-2|TRBJ2-1|-
CASSPLVGHNEQFF
TGTGCCAGCAGCCCCCTGGTAGGGCACAATGAGCAGTTCTTC
>-|TRBV7-8|TRBJ2-2|-
CASKPTPATGELFF
TGTGCCAGCAAACCTACGCCGGCCACCGGGGAGCTGTTTTTT
>-|TRBV29-1|TRBJ2-2|-
CSVDRGGLVANTGELFF
TGCAGCGTTGACAGGGGGGGACTAGTGGCTAACACCGGGGAGCTGTTTTTT
>-|TRBV29-1|TRBJ1-2|TRBD1
CSASRLGQGFAAGYTF
TGCAGCGCATCCCGCCTGGGACAGGGTTTTGCAGCTGGCTACACCTTC
>-|TRBV27|TRBJ2-3|-
CATQTAPGIDTQYF
TGTGCCACCCAGACAGCCCCGGGCATTGATACGCAGTATTTT
>few|TRBV20-1|TRBJ2-2|-
CSASSRGAATGELFF
TGCAGTGCTTCCTCGAGAGGGGCCGCCACCGGGGAGCTGTTTTTT
>many|TRBV7-2|TRBJ2-1|TRBD2
CASSLGVGGAENEQFF
TGTGCCAGCAGCTTAGGGGTCGGGGGGGCCGAAAATGAGCAGTTCTTC
>-|TRBV6-2/TRBV6-3|TRBJ2-1|-
CASSYHPADDYNEQFF
TGTGCCAGCAGTTACCACCCAGCGGATGATTACAATGAGCAGTTCTTC
>-|TRBV19|TRBJ1-1|-
CASSTGQINTEAFF
TGTGCCAGTAGTACGGGACAAATTAACACTGAAGCTTTCTTT
>few|TRBV2|TRBJ2-3|-
CASRYWVSRGVSSTDTQYF
TGTGCCAGCAGATATTGGGTTTCTAGGGGGGTCTCCAGCACAGATACGCAGTATTTT
>-|TRBV12-5|TRBJ2-7|-
CASGLNGYEQYF
TGTGCTAGTGGTTTGAACGGATACGAGCAGTACTTC
>many|TRBV7-3|TRBJ1-5|TRBD1
CASSSPDRSNSNQPQHF
TGTGCCAGCAGCTCACCGGACAGGAGTAATAGCAATCAGCCCCAGCATTTT
>few|TRBV6-4|TRBJ2-1|TRBD2
CASSDSRLAGKDEQFF
TGTGCCAGCAGTGACTCTCGGCTAGCGGGGAAGGATGAGCAGTTCTTC
>-|TRBV10-2|TRBJ2-3|TRBD1
CASSRPGQATDTQYF
TGCGCCAGCAGTCGCCCGGGACAGGCCACAGATACGCAGTATTTT
>many|TRBV7-2|TRBJ2-1|TRBD2
CASSRGGPGNEQFF
TGTGCCAGCAGCCGCGGGGGGCCGGGTAATGAGCAGTTCTTC
>-|TRBV7-4|TRBJ1-2|-
CASSSPGPLKGGYTF
TGTGCCAGCAGCTCGCCCGGGCCTCTCAAAGGTGGCTACACCTTC
>-|TRBV19|TRBJ1-2|-
CASSIGSGMNGYTF
TGTGCCAGTAGTATTGGTTCAGGGATGAATGGCTACACCTTC
>few|TRBV4-1|TRBJ2-1|-
CASSSRGTRDEQFF
TGCGCCAGCAGCTCCAGGGGTACCAGGGATGAGCAGTTCTTC
>-|TRBV7-9|TRBJ1-5|-
CASSPSWGNQPQHF
TGTGCCAGCAGCCCGAGTTGGGGCAATCAGCCCCAGCATTTT
>few|TRBV7-9|TRBJ1-1|TRBD1
CASSSGQTREAFF
TGTGCCAGCAGCTCGGGACAGACAAGAGAAGCTTTCTTT
>-|TRBV20-1|TRBJ2-7|TRBD1
CSARDQQGASYEQYF
TGCAGTGCTAGAGACCAACAGGGGGCGTCCTACGAGCAGTACTTC
>-|TRBV6-1|TRBJ1-2|-
CVSTPTPNYGYTF
TGTGTCAGCACTCCGACACCTAACTATGGCTACACCTTC
>-|TRBV7-2|TRBJ2-5|-
CASSPGPEGLETQYF
TGTGCCAGCAGCCCAGGGCCGGAGGGCCTAGAGACCCAGTACTTC
>-|TRBV6-2/TRBV6-3|TRBJ2-2|-
CASRVDRVRTGELFF
TGTGCCAGCAGAGTCGACCGGGTTCGGACCGGGGAGCTGTTTTTT
>few|TRBV19|TRBJ1-1|-
CASSIDFISMNTEAFF
TGTGCCAGTAGTATAGACTTCATTAGTATGAACACTGAAGCTTTCTTT
>few|TRBV7-6|TRBJ1-2|-
CASSPNRLDGYTF
TGTGCCAGCAGCCCTAACAGGTTGGACGGCTACACCTTC
>-|TRBV7-6|TRBJ2-3|-
CASSAREDPTDTQYF
TGTGCCAGCAGCGCACGAGAGGACCCCACAGATACGCAGTATTTT
>-|TRBV4-1|TRBJ1-1|-
CASSQGLLANTEAFF
TGCGCCAGCAGCCAAGGGTTGTTGGCGAACACTGAAGCTTTCTTT
>few|TRBV29-1|TRBJ2-2|-
CSVELGTGELFF
TGCAGCGTTGAACTGGGCACCGGGGAGCTGTTTTTT
>few|TRBV6-6|TRBJ1-2|TRBD1
CASSSAGTGDGYTF
TGTGCCAGCAGTTCCGCCGGGACAGGGGATGGCTACACCTTC
>-|TRBV29-1|TRBJ1-1|-
CSTQVLGEGTEAFF
TGCAGCACGCAAGTCCTCGGGGAAGGCACTGAAGCTTTCTTT
>few|TRBV19|TRBJ1-1|-
CASSPWDGMNTEAFF
TGTGCCAGTAGTCCATGGGACGGCATGAACACTGAAGCTTTCTTT
>-|TRBV6-6|TRBJ1-1|-
CASSYSIMNTKAFF
TGTGCCAGCAGTTACTCGATCATGAACACTAAAGCTTTCTTT
>-|TRBV7-9|TRBJ2-1|TRBD2
CASSRAGDLRLGSSYNEQFF
TGTGCCAGCAGCAGGGCGGGGGATCTCCGTTTGGGTAGCTCCTACAATGAGCAGTTCTTC
>few|TRBV7-2|TRBJ1-6|TRBD1
CASSLRAGGISYNSPLHF
TGTGCCAGCAGCTTAAGGGCAGGGGGCATCTCCTATAATTCACCCCTCCACTTT
>-|TRBV4-1|TRBJ2-1|-
CASSQVGTGVGNEQFF
TGTGCCAGCAGCCAAGTCGGGACGGGGGTCGGGAATGAGCAGTTCTTC
>-|TRBV2|TRBJ2-1|TRBD2
CASSEGASGGGIYEQFF
TGTGCCAGCAGTGAGGGGGCTAGCGGGGGGGGCATCTATGAGCAGTTCTTC
>-|TRBV27|TRBJ1-1|-
CASSISGRGPNTEAFF
TGTGCCAGCAGTATTTCAGGGCGCGGTCCGAACACTGAAGCTTTCTTT
>-|TRBV19|TRBJ1-5|-
CASTFGQGNQPQHF
TGTGCCAGTACCTTCGGGCAGGGCAATCAGCCCCAGCATTTT
>once|TRBV2|TRBJ2-1|-
CASRAPRGAEQFF
TGTGCCAGCAGAGCTCCGAGGGGGGCTGAGCAGTTCTTC
>-|TRBV19|TRBJ1-1|-
CASSLDNRGTEAFF
TGTGCCAGTAGTCTCGACAACAGAGGCACTGAAGCTTTCTTT
>many|TRBV12-3/TRBV12-4|TRBJ2-6|TRBD1
CASSFYSPTGKILSGANVLTF
TGTGCCAGCAGTTTTTATTCCCCGACAGGGAAAATCCTCTCTGGGGCCAACGTCCTGACTTTC
>few|TRBV4-2|TRBJ1-1|TRBD1
CASSTRQGRDTEAFF
TGTGCCAGCAGCACCCGACAGGGTCGGGACACTGAAGCTTTCTTT
>few|TRBV7-3|TRBJ2-5|-
CASSFFRGPGTQYF
TGTGCCAGCAGCTTTTTTAGGGGCCCAGGGACCCAGTACTTC
>few|TRBV24-1|TRBJ2-2|TRBD1
CATSDKADRVWTGELFF
TGTGCCACCAGTGATAAGGCTGACAGGGTGTGGACCGGGGAGCTGTTTTTT
>few|TRBV5-4|TRBJ2-5|TRBD1
CASSFGTGETQYF
TGTGCCAGCAGCTTCGGGACAGGAGAGACCCAGTACTTC
>-|TRBV6-6|TRBJ2-5|TRBD2
CASSYVASGEETQYF
TGTGCCAGCAGTTACGTAGCTAGCGGGGAAGAGACCCAGTACTTC
>many|TRBV6-2/TRBV6-3|TRBJ2-3|-
CASSSDTQYF
TGTGCCAGCAGTTCAGATACGCAGTATTTT
>few|TRBV10-3|TRBJ2-1|-
CAISGSTSYNEQFF
TGTGCCATCAGTGGGTCTACCTCCTACAATGAGCAGTTCTTC
>many|TRBV6-6|TRBJ1-1|-
CASSFGVSDTEAFF
TGTGCCAGCAGTTTCGGGGTCTCGGACACTGAAGCTTTCTTT
>-|TRBV7-9|TRBJ1-4|-
CASSFPATNEKLFF
TGTGCCAGCAGCTTCCCCGCAACTAATGAAAAACTGTTTTTT
>few|TRBV5-6|TRBJ1-6|TRBD1
CASSLEGQGSSPLHF
TGTGCCAGCAGCTTGGAGGGACAGGGAAGTTCACCCCTCCACTTT
>many|TRBV27|TRBJ2-1|-
CASSLSQNEQFF
TGTGCCAGCAGCTTATCCCAGAATGAGCAGTTCTTC
>-|TRBV4-1|TRBJ2-3|TRBD2
CASSLWTSGGVTDTQYF
TGCGCCAGCAGCCTTTGGACTAGCGGGGGGGTCACAGATACGCAGTATTTT
>-|TRBV10-3|TRBJ2-3|TRBD1
CAIGTGASTDTQYF
TGTGCCATCGGGACAGGGGCAAGCACAGATACGCAGTATTTT
>-|TRBV9|TRBJ1-5|-
CASSVWERNQPQHF
TGTGCCAGCAGCGTTTGGGAACGCAATCAGCCCCAGCATTTT